The rows below give T cell receptor beta chains drawn from one sample of a study of cytomegalovirus exposure and HLA in healthy donors. Measured with immunoSEQ multiplex PCR; TCRdb has only the in-frame clones, and not every one. Here the sample spans 90,000 to 100,000 clones, approximately 80% being singletons. Material: PBMCs. These receptors were collected from a young man in good health and CMV-seronegative. The conserved cysteine and the conserved F or W are not part of the CDR3 here. The order of the fields is CDR3 protein, V gene, clone size, J gene, D gene. A D gene is named only where the DNA matches it firmly. A clone size is listed for some rows: how often the clone was seen (once, few, many), or a class if it is expanded.

cdr3_aa: ASSPFHGSWLTDTQY
v_call: TRBV19
clone_size: .
j_call: TRBJ2-3
d_call: .

cdr3_aa: ASSDGRSYEQY
v_call: TRBV9
clone_size: .
j_call: TRBJ2-7
d_call: TRBD2

cdr3_aa: ASSFIAGGTQTQY
v_call: TRBV7-2
clone_size: .
j_call: TRBJ2-5
d_call: TRBD2

cdr3_aa: SVGAGAETQY
v_call: TRBV29-1
clone_size: .
j_call: TRBJ2-5
d_call: TRBD2

cdr3_aa: ASSESGTGIAKNIQY
v_call: TRBV2
clone_size: .
j_call: TRBJ2-4
d_call: TRBD1

cdr3_aa: ASSLESDQPQH
v_call: TRBV11-2
clone_size: .
j_call: TRBJ1-5
d_call: .

cdr3_aa: ASSVQGVGNEKLF
v_call: TRBV6-1
clone_size: .
j_call: TRBJ1-4
d_call: TRBD1

cdr3_aa: ASSSAMDREYEQY
v_call: TRBV5-8
clone_size: once
j_call: TRBJ2-7
d_call: TRBD1

cdr3_aa: ASSPSSGGRGGELF
v_call: TRBV9
clone_size: .
j_call: TRBJ2-2
d_call: TRBD1

cdr3_aa: ASSPSRQAAGTEAF
v_call: TRBV18
clone_size: .
j_call: TRBJ1-1
d_call: .

cdr3_aa: ASSQEVPVAGVSYNEQF
v_call: TRBV4-1
clone_size: .
j_call: TRBJ2-1
d_call: TRBD2

cdr3_aa: ASMGAGTDTQY
v_call: TRBV11-2
clone_size: .
j_call: TRBJ2-3
d_call: .

cdr3_aa: ASSVFGGPAGANVLT
v_call: TRBV9
clone_size: .
j_call: TRBJ2-6
d_call: .

cdr3_aa: ASSVGASGGAGANVLT
v_call: TRBV9
clone_size: .
j_call: TRBJ2-6
d_call: TRBD2

cdr3_aa: ASSQPTARRGQETQY
v_call: TRBV4-1
clone_size: .
j_call: TRBJ2-5
d_call: .

cdr3_aa: ASSLSGAHTEAF
v_call: TRBV11-2
clone_size: .
j_call: TRBJ1-1
d_call: .

cdr3_aa: ASRGLAGETQY
v_call: TRBV6-5
clone_size: .
j_call: TRBJ2-5
d_call: TRBD2

cdr3_aa: ASSLGVANPF
v_call: TRBV11-2
clone_size: .
j_call: TRBJ2-1
d_call: .

cdr3_aa: ASSLVRGQGIRANEKLF
v_call: TRBV5-8
clone_size: .
j_call: TRBJ1-4
d_call: TRBD1

cdr3_aa: ASSSLAGDATDTQY
v_call: TRBV5-1
clone_size: .
j_call: TRBJ2-3
d_call: TRBD2

cdr3_aa: ASSQPGEGRNTEAF
v_call: TRBV4-1
clone_size: few
j_call: TRBJ1-1
d_call: .

cdr3_aa: ASILSSGGGNEQF
v_call: TRBV28
clone_size: .
j_call: TRBJ2-1
d_call: TRBD2

cdr3_aa: ASNTPQETQY
v_call: TRBV5-4
clone_size: .
j_call: TRBJ2-5
d_call: .

cdr3_aa: ASSYSRDEQF
v_call: TRBV6-5
clone_size: few
j_call: TRBJ2-1
d_call: .

cdr3_aa: ASRHPKDSSYEQY
v_call: TRBV6-5
clone_size: .
j_call: TRBJ2-7
d_call: .

cdr3_aa: ASSLGSGGVYEQY
v_call: TRBV7-9
clone_size: .
j_call: .
d_call: TRBD2

cdr3_aa: ASSLLWGATNEKLF
v_call: TRBV5-6
clone_size: .
j_call: TRBJ1-4
d_call: .

cdr3_aa: ASSPWTSGGSYNEQF
v_call: TRBV4-2
clone_size: .
j_call: TRBJ2-1
d_call: TRBD2

cdr3_aa: ASSTSGLAGLTDTQY
v_call: TRBV10-2
clone_size: .
j_call: TRBJ2-3
d_call: TRBD2

cdr3_aa: ASRKQGAGANVLT
v_call: TRBV6-1
clone_size: once
j_call: TRBJ2-6
d_call: .

cdr3_aa: ASSPRSGTAQETQY
v_call: TRBV9
clone_size: .
j_call: TRBJ2-5
d_call: TRBD1

cdr3_aa: ASSLGGTVNEKLF
v_call: TRBV7-6
clone_size: .
j_call: TRBJ1-4
d_call: TRBD1

cdr3_aa: ASALDRGQF
v_call: TRBV7-9
clone_size: .
j_call: TRBJ2-1
d_call: TRBD1

cdr3_aa: ASSPFPGLGETQY
v_call: TRBV9
clone_size: .
j_call: TRBJ2-5
d_call: TRBD2

cdr3_aa: ASSVQGEDYGYT
v_call: TRBV5-1
clone_size: few
j_call: TRBJ1-2
d_call: .

cdr3_aa: ASSYGESFSYEQY
v_call: TRBV6-5
clone_size: .
j_call: TRBJ2-7
d_call: .

cdr3_aa: ASAEPQGLLSYEQY
v_call: TRBV12-5
clone_size: .
j_call: TRBJ2-7
d_call: .

cdr3_aa: ASSWARRGETQY
v_call: TRBV5-5
clone_size: .
j_call: TRBJ2-5
d_call: .

cdr3_aa: ASSLRPGGGAADTQY
v_call: TRBV5-1
clone_size: .
j_call: TRBJ2-3
d_call: TRBD2